This T cell receptor beta chain was captured in a study of blood T cell repertoires in COVID-19. Study as a whole: The United States, Italy and Spain supplied acute and convalescent COVID-19 samples.

Some clones are missing from TCRdb's copy, which holds only in-frame ones; the method was immunoSEQ multiplex PCR. The table lists 250,000 to 350,000 clones, over 75% of them singletons. The CDR3 has 15 amino acids. Germline assignment: CDR1 SGHRS and CDR2 YFSETQ. With 0 bases removed from V and 5 bases from J, the gap between germline ends came to 14 bases. The receptor's source is a woman in her twenties or thirties who had recovered from COVID-19. The chain is built from TRBV5-1 and TRBJ1-2; D is unresolved. The sample was PBMCs or T cells enriched from blood (not recorded which). The CDR3 DNA reads TGCGCCAGCAGCTTGGGCGCAGGTGCCGATTATGGCTACACCTTC. It translates to CASSLGAGADYGYTF. Based on the CDR3 plus reference TRBV5-1 and TRBJ1-2, the full variable domain is KAGVTQTPRYLIKTRGQQVTLSCSPISGHRSVSWYQQTPGQGLQFLFEYFSETQRNKGNFPGRFSGRQFSNSRSEMNVSTLELGDSALYLCASSLGAGADYGYTFGSGTRLTVV.